This T cell receptor (beta chain) was captured by sequencing in a study of shared clonotypes between healthy human individuals. About this clone: What it recognizes is unknown.

CD4+ cells yielded CD45RA+ naive and CD45RA-negative memory subsets. The table came from immunoSEQ multiplex PCR; TCRdb's copy has only in-frame clones and leaves some out. The sample carries about 980,000 clones, about 80% recorded once. Study results and caveats: Clonotype sharing among donors likely depends on sequencing depth.

Germline V gene data show CDR1 as SEHNR and CDR2 as FQNEAQ (reference sequence). The CDR3 extends over 12 amino acids. J lost 4 bases, V lost 8 bases, and 3 bases had no gene match. This chain connects TRBV7-9 to TRBJ2-7; 9 nucleotides match TRBD1. Input material: memory CD4+ T cells sorted from blood. Subset denoted: CD45RA-negative fraction. The TCR originated in a man aged 18 to 35 in good health. Here the CDR3 DNA reads TGTGCCAGCGTGGGACAGGGTTACGAGCAGTACTTC. It yields the protein CASVGQGYEQYF.